Listed here are 27 T cell receptor beta chains from one sample, sequenced in a study of shared clonotypes between healthy human individuals. Method: immunoSEQ multiplex PCR; TCRdb's copy keeps in-frame clones and lacks some. This table has 500,000 to 650,000 clones, 70% to 80% appearing once. The sequencing input was PBMCs. These receptors were taken from a woman aged 40 to 50 in good health. Some clones in this sample may be carry-over from other donors' samples.

The chain carries TRBV10-3 and TRBJ2-5; D perhaps matches TRBD1 (5 bases). With 6 bases removed from V and 3 bases from J, the gap between germline ends came to 5 bases. CDR3 length: 11 amino acids. In germline, CDR1 is ENHRY, CDR2 SYGVKD. The CDR3 spells CAIRTEETQYF. CDR3 nucleotides: TGTGCCATCAGGACAGAAGAGACCCAGTACTTC.

The chain has TRBV10-3 and TRBJ2-2; 11 bases align to TRBD2. CDR1 is ENHRY and CDR2 is SYGVKD in the germline V gene. This CDR3 has 17 amino acids. V trimming: 2 bases; J trimming: 2 bases; junction bases outside the gene matches: 4. CDR3 loop: CAISERGTSGNTGELFF. The CDR3 bases are TGTGCCATCAGTGAGCGTGGGACTAGCGGAAACACCGGGGAGCTGTTTTTT.

The chain couples TRBV11-1 to TRBJ2-1; D is perhaps TRBD2 (6 bases). V gave up 4 bases and J gave up 4 bases, with 8 bases separating them. The CDR3 is 13 amino acids. CDR1 and CDR2 from the germline V gene are SGHAT and FQDESV (reference sequence). CDR3 DNA: TGTGCCAGCAGCTCGGGACTTTACAATGAGCAGTTCTTC. Translation gives CASSSGLYNEQFF.

The CDR3 DNA reads TGCAGCGGTAGCGGGACTAGCGGATACAATGAGCAGTTCTTC. This translates into CSGSGTSGYNEQFF. V is TRBV29-1 and J is TRBJ2-1, with 11 positions matching TRBD2. Germline V lookup: CDR1 SQVTM, CDR2 ANQGSEA. This CDR3 comprises 14 residues. J gave up 4 bases and V 7 bases, and 6 bases lay outside the gene matches.

The rearrangement links TRBV19 to TRBJ1-3; a weak D match, TRBD1 (5 bases). Trimming left V 7 bases short and J 4 bases short, with 14 bases between. This CDR3 has 14 amino acids. Germline CDR1 LNHDA, CDR2 SQIVND (reference sequence). This CDR3 is CASTGAVDGNTIYF. The CDR3 DNA sequence: TGTGCCAGTACCGGGGCGGTGGACGGAAACACCATATATTTT.

This clone came up a few times. This sequence joins TRBV19 and TRBJ1-1; D call uncertain. CDR1 is LNHDA and CDR2 is SQIVND in the germline V gene (reference sequence). The CDR3 loop spans 14 amino acids. Trimming removed 3 bases at V and 0 bases at J, with 8 bases between. CDR3 in amino acids: CASSIYSVNTEAFF. In nucleotides, the CDR3 is TGTGCCAGTAGTATTTACAGCGTGAACACTGAAGCTTTCTTT. The full variable domain, its missing parts supplied by reference TRBV19 and TRBJ1-1, is DGGITQSPKYLFRKEGQNVTLSCEQNLNHDAMYWYRQDPGQGLRLIYYSQIVNDFQKGDIAEGYSVSREKKESFPLTVTSAQKNPTAFYLCASSIYSVNTEAFFGQGTRLTVV.

This clone was counted between two and nine times. The J gene is TRBJ2-3, the V gene TRBV27; D not resolved. The CDR3 is made up of 14 amino acids. V lost 3 bases and J lost 3, with 10 bases in between. The germline V gene encodes CDR1 MNHEY and CDR2 SMNVEV (reference sequence). CDR3 nucleotides: TGTGCCAGCAGTTTTACTTACGGGACAGATACGCAGTATTTT. Translated, it gives CASSFTYGTDTQYF.

The gene calls are TRBV6-7 and TRBJ2-5; weak D call: TRBD2 (6 bases). The DNA end favors TRBJ2-7, so the J call may be wrong. TRBV6-7 carries the ORF label, with uncertain function. This CDR3 region has 15 residues. CDR3 sequence: CASPQRRGSTYEQYF. Written as DNA, the CDR3 is TGTGCCAGCCCTCAACGGAGGGGTTCCACCTACGAGCAGTACTTC.

The chain uses TRBV7-8 and TRBJ2-3; D gene ambiguous. The length of the CDR3 is 16 residues. The germline CDR1 and CDR2 sequences are SGHVS and FQNEAQ. Trimming removed 2 bases from V and 2 bases from J, with 14 bases in between. The CDR3 bases are TGTGCCAGCAGCTTATCCCGTGTCCGGCCCACAGATACGCAGTATTTT. It yields the protein CASSLSRVRPTDTQYF. The variable domain in full, completed from reference TRBV7-8 and TRBJ2-3, reads GAGVSQSPRYKVAKRGQDVALRCDPISGHVSLFWYQQALGQGPEFLTYFQNEAQLDKSGLPSDRFFAERPEGSVSTLKIQRTQQEDSAVYLCASSLSRVRPTDTQYFGPGTRLTVL.

V is TRBV11-3 and J is TRBJ2-3; D might be TRBD2 (6 bases). Deletions cut 4 bases from V and 4 bases from J, with 12 bases between. The CDR3 is 14 amino acids. Germline CDR1 and CDR2: SGHNT and YENEEA. CDR3: CASSWTKEADTQYF. CDR3 sequence (DNA): TGTGCCAGCAGCTGGACTAAGGAGGCAGATACGCAGTATTTT.

Only one count was recorded for this clone. V gene TRBV5-4 combines with J gene TRBJ2-2; a possible D gene is TRBD2 (6 bases). The V end lost 4 bases, the J end lost 3 bases, and 7 bases lay between the germline ends. Germline V lookup: CDR1 SGHNT, CDR2 YYREEE (reference sequence). The CDR3 contains 13 residues. The DNA for the CDR3 is TGTGCCAGCAGCCCGGGGGACACCGGGGAGCTGTTTTTT. Translating gives CASSPGDTGELFF.

J is TRBJ1-3 and V is TRBV5-4; D remains ambiguous. Trimming left V 0 bases short and J 0 bases short, with 10 bases between. The CDR3 has 16 amino acids. The V gene's germline CDR1 is SGHNT and CDR2 YYREEE (reference sequence). The CDR3 region is CASSLDDGLSGNTIYF. As DNA, the CDR3 is TGTGCCAGCAGCTTGGACGACGGGCTCTCTGGAAACACCATATATTTT.

This chain joins TRBV7-6 and TRBJ1-3; D call uncertain. The CDR3 loop spans 13 amino acids. V was cut by 5 bases and J by 2 bases, with 7 bases left in between. Germline V gene lookup returns CDR1 SGHVS and CDR2 FNYEAQ. This CDR3 reads CASSPRTGNTIYF. DNA of the CDR3: TGTGCCAGCAGCCCTCGGACTGGAAACACCATATATTTT.

As to this clone: A single base separates this from a much larger clone, so it may be a read error. The chain uses TRBV7-2 and TRBJ1-1; D gene ambiguous. Germline values: CDR1 SGHTA, CDR2 FQGNSA. Trimming took 0 bases from V and 1 from J, leaving 3 bases between them. The CDR3 totals 13 residues. This CDR3 reads CASSLAENTEAFF. DNA for the CDR3: TGTGCCAGCAGCTTAGCAGAGAACACTGAAGCTTTCTTT.

The chain combines TRBV29-1 with TRBJ1-1, with no clear D. Germline-derived CDR1 and CDR2 are SQVTM and ANQGSEA. The CDR3 loop spans 14 amino acids. Trimming pared 3 bases from V and 0 bases from J, leaving 11 bases between. The CDR3 protein is CSVDRAAMNTEAFF. The DNA for the CDR3 is TGCAGCGTTGATCGGGCAGCTATGAACACTGAAGCTTTCTTT.

This CDR3 reads CASSSGLLPASTDTQYF. The CDR3 region has the DNA TGCGCCAGCAGCTCGGGACTCCTACCGGCTAGCACAGATACGCAGTATTTT. The V gene is TRBV5-1, the J gene TRBJ2-3, with D possibly being TRBD2 (6 bases). The V end was cut by 3 bases, the J end by 0 bases, with 17 bases between. CDR3 length: 17 residues. The germline CDR1 and CDR2 sequences are SGHRS and YFSETQ.

This clone was observed a handful of times. The chain recombines TRBV9 with TRBJ1-4, with 7 bases lining up with TRBD1. The CDR3 extends over 16 amino acids. The junction had 7 bases not matched to a gene; V was cut back by 4 bases and J by 1 base. Germline V CDR1 and CDR2: SGDLS, YYNGEE. The CDR3 DNA reads TGTGCCAGCAGCCACCTTTACAGGGGAACTAATGAAAAACTGTTTTTT. Amino acid sequence: CASSHLYRGTNEKLFF.

The chain combines TRBV30 with TRBJ2-7, with 7 bases fitting TRBD2. The CDR3 covers 14 residues. J lost 1 base, V lost 4 bases, and 7 bases had no gene match. Germline-derived CDR1 and CDR2 are GTSNPN and SVGIG (reference sequence). The CDR3 loop reads CAWTLPGGSYEQYF. The CDR3 nucleotides read TGTGCCTGGACCCTCCCGGGAGGTTCCTACGAGCAGTACTTC.

The J gene is TRBJ2-1, the V gene TRBV10-2, with 7 bases lining up with TRBD2. This CDR3 has 14 amino acids. The trim removed 5 bases at V and 9 bases at J, leaving 10 bases unmatched. Germline CDR1 reads WSHSY; CDR2 reads SAAADI. This CDR3 is CASSQSGTPFEQFF. In DNA, the CDR3 is TGCGCCAGCAGTCAAAGCGGGACTCCCTTTGAGCAGTTCTTC.

This clone was seen only once. V is TRBV6-6 and J is TRBJ1-1; D is unresolved. Germline V lookup: CDR1 MNHNY, CDR2 SVGAGI (reference sequence). There are 13 residues in the CDR3. V was trimmed by 0 bases and J by 0 bases, leaving 2 bases between them. The CDR3 sequence is CASSYSLNTEAFF. The CDR3, as DNA: TGTGCCAGCAGTTACTCCTTGAACACTGAAGCTTTCTTT.

The genes are TRBV7-3 and TRBJ2-1; 7 nucleotides line up with TRBD2. Germline V lookup: CDR1 SGHTA, CDR2 FQGTGA. Unmatched junction bases numbered 7, after V lost 0 bases and J lost 8 bases. CDR3 length: 15 amino acids. For the CDR3, the DNA is TGTGCCAGCAGCTTAACACCCTATGGGGGGGATGAGCAGTTCTTC. It codes for CASSLTPYGGDEQFF.

This clone came up once. The chain has TRBV28 and TRBJ1-2; D remains unclear. Germline loops: CDR1 MDHEN, CDR2 SYDVKM. V was clipped by 6 bases and J by 4 bases, with 15 bases between them. The CDR3 contains 14 residues. The CDR3 sequence is CASSTDPARYGYTF. The CDR3 DNA reads TGTGCCAGCAGCACGGATCCTGCTCGCTATGGCTACACCTTC.

The rearrangement uses TRBV6-1 and TRBJ2-7, with D perhaps being TRBD1 or TRBD2 (5 bases each). This CDR3 region has 14 residues. V was shortened by 7 bases and J by 2 bases, with 15 bases between the two germline ends. Germline-derived CDR1 and CDR2 are MNHNS and SASEGT. In DNA form, the CDR3 reads TGTGCCAGCATAAAGGGGACGCTAACCTACGAGCAGTACTTC. Its protein product is CASIKGTLTYEQYF.

The J gene is TRBJ2-5, the V gene TRBV7-3; tentatively, D is TRBD2 (6 bases). The germline gives CDR1 SGHTA, CDR2 FQGTGA. The CDR3 spans 13 residues. With 5 bases removed from V and 0 bases from J, the gap between germline ends came to 7 bases. The CDR3 bases are TGTGCCAGCAGCGCGGGACACCAAGAGACCCAGTACTTC. Protein: CASSAGHQETQYF.

The chain employs TRBV19 and TRBJ2-1, with 7 positions matching TRBD2. CDR1 and CDR2 from the germline V gene are LNHDA and SQIVND (reference sequence). Trimming at V came to 7 bases and at J to 7 bases, leaving 13 bases not matched to a gene. This CDR3 is 15 amino acids long. The CDR3: CASTPAGVGGNEQFF. The CDR3 bases are TGTGCCAGTACCCCCGCGGGAGTGGGTGGGAATGAGCAGTTCTTC.

This clone was observed a few times. The rearrangement links TRBV5-1 to TRBJ2-5; perhaps TRBD2 as D (6 bases). V was trimmed by 4 bases and J by 4 bases, leaving 26 bases between them. CDR3 length equals 18 residues. Germline V gene lookup returns CDR1 SGHRS and CDR2 YFSETQ. The CDR3 sequence: CASSPQVGGSQGGETQYF. CDR3 in DNA: TGCGCCAGCAGCCCCCAGGTTGGGGGGAGTCAAGGAGGAGAGACCCAGTACTTC.

This chain uses TRBV15 with TRBJ1-1, with D unresolved. This CDR3 is 14 amino acids long. Germline-derived CDR1 and CDR2 are LNHNV and YYDKDF (reference sequence). Trimming left V 8 bases short and J 0 bases short, with 13 bases between. CDR3 residues: CATAAEIMNTEAFF. The CDR3 DNA follows: TGTGCCACCGCCGCTGAGATTATGAACACTGAAGCTTTCTTT.